The 2 T cell receptor beta chains below were found in one sample sequenced in a study of T cells in Graves' hyperthyroidism and ophthalmopathy. The source material, RNA transcripts, was used to amplify TCR beta CDR3 regions. Using the HTBI primer set, a first-round RT-PCR was run on the TCR CDR3. TCRdb called the multiplex PCR reads again in MiXCR, with one record for every CDR3 protein. Among roughly 280,000 distinct CDR3 sequences listed, 22% were seen once. The sequencing sample was made of blood. These receptors all stem from a man aged 25 to 40 with Graves' ophthalmopathy.

This chain joins TRBV7-6 and TRBJ1-4; maybe TRBD1 (5 bases). Germline V gives CDR1 SGHVS, CDR2 FNYEAQ. V shed 4 bases and J shed 0 bases, with 9 bases lying between them. The CDR3 is 15 amino acids. CDR3 region: CASSSRQPTNEKLFF. The CDR3 DNA reads as TGTGCCAGCAGCTCAAGACAGCCAACTAATGAAAAACTGTTTTTT. Full variable domain (rest looked up from reference TRBV7-6 and TRBJ1-4): GAGVSQSPRYKVTKRGQDVALRCDPISGHVSLYWYRQALGQGPEFLTYFNYEAQQDKSGLPNDRFSAERPEGSISTLTIQRTEQRDSAMYRCASSSRQPTNEKLFFGSGTQLSVL.

This clonotype has more than one count but fewer than ten. The chain links TRBV5-1 to TRBJ1-1, with 8 positions matching TRBD1. J gave up 3 bases and V 0 bases, and 13 bases lay outside the gene matches. The V gene's germline CDR1 is SGHRS and CDR2 YFSETQ. This CDR3 is built from 18 residues. CDR3 loop: CASSLDWRTGRGDTEAFF. CDR3 DNA: TGCGCCAGCAGCTTGGATTGGAGGACAGGGAGGGGAGACACTGAAGCTTTCTTT.